This is a list of T cell receptor beta chains from one sample in a study of T cells after yellow fever vaccination. MiXCR was run by TCRdb on the 5' RACE reads, yielding one entry per CDR3 protein. The sample lists more than 300,000 distinct CDR3 sequences, about 10% seen once, with about 3% in the top ten. This sample comprised CD4+ T cells sorted from PBMCs, obtained 45 days after the yellow fever booster vaccination. The receptors here all came from a man aged 18 to 29 who received the YFV17D yellow fever vaccine. Each CDR3 is given with its conserved first and last residue. The D gene is left open where the match is weak. The listing skips clone size in some rows; elsewhere it reads once, few, many or a size class.

V gene	D gene	clone size	J gene	CDR3 length	CDR3 DNA	CDR3 protein
TRBV5-1	-	few	TRBJ2-3	16	TGCGCCAGCAGCTTGGCCTGGGGGCCTTACACAGATACGCAGTATTTT	CASSLAWGPYTDTQYF
TRBV5-1	-	few	TRBJ2-3	15	TGCGCCAGCAGCTTGGCGGCCAGGGGTACAGATACGCAGTATTTT	CASSLAARGTDTQYF
TRBV7-2	-	-	TRBJ1-1	13	TGTGCCAGCAGCTTACTCGAACACACTGAAGCTTTCTTT	CASSLLEHTEAFF
TRBV11-2	-	few	TRBJ1-4	15	TGTGCCAGCAGCTTAGTGGGATCGACTAATGAAAAACTGTTTTTT	CASSLVGSTNEKLFF
TRBV28	TRBD1	many	TRBJ2-4	23	TGTGCCAGCAGTTCGACTTTGAAACGGGACAGGGGGCCGGGAGCGGCGGCCAAAAACATTCAGTACTTC	CASSSTLKRDRGPGAAAKNIQYF
TRBV10-3	TRBD2	few	TRBJ2-1	17	TGTGCCATCAGTGGATCGGGCGGGGGGGCCTTGCAGAATGAGCAGTTCTTC	CAISGSGGGALQNEQFF
TRBV5-1	-	-	TRBJ2-5	16	TGCGCCAGCAGCTTATTGGGGGAAGGGAGTAGAGAGACCCAGTACTTC	CASSLLGEGSRETQYF
TRBV28	-	-	TRBJ2-1	12	TGTGCCAGCAGTAGGTACGGGAATGAGCAGTTCTTC	CASSRYGNEQFF
TRBV7-9	-	many	TRBJ2-1	13	TGTGCCAGCAGCCCAGGTTTGGGGAATGAGCAGTTCTTC	CASSPGLGNEQFF
TRBV14	-	-	TRBJ1-1	13	TGTGCCAGCAGCCAAGAAAGGGGGTCTGAAGCTTTCTTT	CASSQERGSEAFF
TRBV7-9	TRBD1	few	TRBJ1-2	15	TGTGCCAGCAGCTTAAGGCCCACAGGGGGCGAGGGCTACACCTTC	CASSLRPTGGEGYTF
TRBV5-4	TRBD1	-	TRBJ1-1	15	TGTGCCAGCAGCTCTGGGACAGCGAAGGGCACTGAAGCTTTCTTT	CASSSGTAKGTEAFF
TRBV7-9	-	-	TRBJ2-3	13	TGTGCCAGCAGCCCCCCTACCGCAGATACGCAGTATTTT	CASSPPTADTQYF
TRBV9	TRBD1	few	TRBJ2-5	14	TGTGCCAGCAGCATCCGACAGGGGCAAGAGACCCAGTACTTC	CASSIRQGQETQYF
TRBV3-1	-	-	TRBJ2-1	13	TGTGCCAGCGTCCTGGGGGGCACAAATGAGCAGTTCTTC	CASVLGGTNEQFF
TRBV20-1	-	few	TRBJ2-7	16	TGCAGTGCTAGAGATGCTGGGGGCCCGAACTCCTACGAGCAGTACTTC	CSARDAGGPNSYEQYF
TRBV4-1	TRBD1	few	TRBJ1-2	14	TGCGCCAGCAGCTACGACAGGGTCCGGTATGGCTACACCTTC	CASSYDRVRYGYTF
TRBV30	-	-	TRBJ2-4	12	TGTGCCTGGAGTTATGAGCATACCATTCAGTACTTC	CAWSYEHTIQYF
TRBV6-2/TRBV6-3	-	few	TRBJ1-2	15	TGTGCCACCGATAACCCGGGCTACACCTCCTATGGCTACACCTTC	CATDNPGYTSYGYTF
TRBV10-3	-	-	TRBJ2-1	15	TGTGCCATCAGTGAGCCCACTGTCCGGGGCAATGAGCAGTTCTTC	CAISEPTVRGNEQFF
TRBV29-1	-	many	TRBJ1-1	11	TGCAGCGCGAAAGACCACACTGAAGCTTTCTTT	CSAKDHTEAFF
TRBV7-3	-	few	TRBJ1-1	12	TGTGCCAGGGGCATAGGGAACACTGAAGCTTTCTTT	CARGIGNTEAFF
TRBV6-5	-	few	TRBJ1-1	13	TGTGCCAGCACCTACGGACCTGGGACTGAAGCTTTCTTT	CASTYGPGTEAFF
TRBV6-6	-	many	TRBJ1-1	13	TGTGCCAGCAGTTATGTGCCTGACACTGAAGCTTTCTTT	CASSYVPDTEAFF
TRBV4-3	TRBD2	-	TRBJ2-5	15	TGCGCCAGCAGCCAAGATCGAAGGCCGGGGGGGGCCCAGTACTTC	CASSQDRRPGGAQYF
TRBV20-1	TRBD1	few	TRBJ1-5	14	TGCAGTGCTGCCGACAGGGTTGGCAATCAGCCCCAGCATTTT	CSAADRVGNQPQHF
TRBV7-2	-	few	TRBJ2-1	13	TGTGCCAGCAGCTTCTCCGGGGTCAATGAGCAGTTCTTC	CASSFSGVNEQFF
TRBV7-2	-	-	TRBJ2-3	14	TGTGCCAGCAGCTTTTATCAATGGGGAGATACGCAGTATTTT	CASSFYQWGDTQYF
TRBV7-2	-	-	TRBJ1-4	14	TGTGCCAGCAGCTCCGTGGGGGGGCTGGAAAAACTGTTTTTT	CASSSVGGLEKLFF
TRBV5-1	TRBD2	few	TRBJ2-3	18	TGCGCCAGCAGCTCCGGACTAGCGGGGGGTAAGATCACAGATACGCAGTATTTT	CASSSGLAGGKITDTQYF
TRBV6-1	-	few	TRBJ2-5	14	TGTGCCAGCAGGATGATTTGGCAGAGAGAGACCCAGTACTTC	CASRMIWQRETQYF
TRBV7-3	-	few	TRBJ2-3	16	TGTGCCAGCAGCCACCCCGGTGGGGCTAGCACAGATACGCAGTATTTT	CASSHPGGASTDTQYF
TRBV7-9	TRBD1	few	TRBJ1-1	15	TGTGCCAGCAGCACGGACAGGCCTATGAACACTGAAGCTTTCTTT	CASSTDRPMNTEAFF
TRBV7-2	TRBD1	few	TRBJ1-3	15	TGTGCCAGCAGCCCCAGGGGGACAGAAGGAAACACCATATATTTT	CASSPRGTEGNTIYF
TRBV4-3	TRBD1	many	TRBJ2-2	18	TGCGCCAGCAGCCAAGAGCCACAGGGGGCAACGAACACCGGGGAGCTGTTTTTT	CASSQEPQGATNTGELFF
TRBV7-9	-	few	TRBJ2-1	12	TGTGCCAGCAGCCCCGGCGGCTTTGAGCAGTTCTTC	CASSPGGFEQFF
TRBV7-8	TRBD1	-	TRBJ1-1	15	TGTGCCAGCAGCCCCCGGAGGGACAGAGACACTGAAGCTTTCTTT	CASSPRRDRDTEAFF
TRBV10-3	TRBD1	few	TRBJ1-1	12	TGTGCCACCAGGACAGGGAACACTGAAGCTTTCTTT	CATRTGNTEAFF
TRBV29-1	TRBD1	few	TRBJ1-4	13	TGCAGCGCCCGGACTCAGGGGGGAGAAAAACTGTTTTTT	CSARTQGGEKLFF
TRBV5-5	-	-	TRBJ1-1	17	TGTGCCAGCAGCGGTTCTGGACCGGGCCGCCTGAACACTGAAGCTTTCTTT	CASSGSGPGRLNTEAFF
TRBV12-3/TRBV12-4	-	-	TRBJ2-7	14	TGTGCCAGCAGTTCGGGACAAGGAAGGTACGAGCAGTACTTC	CASSSGQGRYEQYF